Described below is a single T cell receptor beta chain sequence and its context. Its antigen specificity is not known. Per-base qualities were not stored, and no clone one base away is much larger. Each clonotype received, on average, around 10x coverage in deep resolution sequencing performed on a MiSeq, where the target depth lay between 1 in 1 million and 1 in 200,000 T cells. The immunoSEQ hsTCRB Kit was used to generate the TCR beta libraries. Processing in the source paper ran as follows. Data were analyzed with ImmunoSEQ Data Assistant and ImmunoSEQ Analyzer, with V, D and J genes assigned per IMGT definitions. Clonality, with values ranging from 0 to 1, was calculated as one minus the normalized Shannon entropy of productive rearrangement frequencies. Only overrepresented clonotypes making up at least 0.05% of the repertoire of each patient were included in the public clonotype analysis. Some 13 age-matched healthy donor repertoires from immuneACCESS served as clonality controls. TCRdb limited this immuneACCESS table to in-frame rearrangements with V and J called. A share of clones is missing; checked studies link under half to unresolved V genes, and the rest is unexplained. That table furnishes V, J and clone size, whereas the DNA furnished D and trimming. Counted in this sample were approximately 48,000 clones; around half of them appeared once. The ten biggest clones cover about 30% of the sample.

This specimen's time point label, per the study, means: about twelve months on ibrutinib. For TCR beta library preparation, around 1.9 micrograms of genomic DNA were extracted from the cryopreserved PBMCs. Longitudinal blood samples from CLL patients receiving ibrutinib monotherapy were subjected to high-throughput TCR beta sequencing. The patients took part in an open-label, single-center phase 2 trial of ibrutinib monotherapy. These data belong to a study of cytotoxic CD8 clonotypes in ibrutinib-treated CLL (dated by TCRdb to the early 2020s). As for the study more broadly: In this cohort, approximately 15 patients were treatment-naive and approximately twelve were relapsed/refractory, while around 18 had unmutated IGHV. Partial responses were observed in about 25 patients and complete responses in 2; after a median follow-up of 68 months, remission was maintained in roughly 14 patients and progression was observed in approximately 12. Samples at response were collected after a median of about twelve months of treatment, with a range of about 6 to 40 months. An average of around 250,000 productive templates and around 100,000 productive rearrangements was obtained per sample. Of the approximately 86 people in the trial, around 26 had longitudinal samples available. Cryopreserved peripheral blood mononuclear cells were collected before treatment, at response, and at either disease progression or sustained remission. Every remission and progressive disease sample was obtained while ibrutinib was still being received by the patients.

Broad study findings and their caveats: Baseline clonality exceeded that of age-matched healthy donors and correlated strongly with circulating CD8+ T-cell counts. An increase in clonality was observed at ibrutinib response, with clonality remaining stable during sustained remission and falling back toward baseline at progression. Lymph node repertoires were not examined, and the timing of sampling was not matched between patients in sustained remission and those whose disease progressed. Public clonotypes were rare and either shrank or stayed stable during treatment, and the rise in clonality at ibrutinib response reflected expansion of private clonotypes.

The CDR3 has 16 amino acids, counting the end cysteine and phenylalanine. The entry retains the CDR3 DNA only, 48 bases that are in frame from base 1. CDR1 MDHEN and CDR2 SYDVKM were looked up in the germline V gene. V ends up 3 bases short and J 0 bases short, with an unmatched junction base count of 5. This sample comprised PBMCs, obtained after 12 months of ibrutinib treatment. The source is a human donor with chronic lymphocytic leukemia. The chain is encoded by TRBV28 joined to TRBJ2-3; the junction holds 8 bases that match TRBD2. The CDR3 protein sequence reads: CASSFQTSGSTDTQYF. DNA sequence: TGTGCCAGCAGTTTCCAAACTAGCGGTAGCACAGATACGCAGTATTTT.